This TCR beta chain appears in the sequencing data of a study of cytomegalovirus exposure and HLA in healthy donors. Study background: In an earlier analysis, around 120 million unique TCR beta sequences were found from 200 million or so T cells. Findings of the study overall: Rarity marked most TCR sequences, yet some public TCRs occurred in many donors. Most TCR beta V segments were productive about 90% or about 30% of the time in an earlier analysis. In most subjects, TCR beta sequences reportedly gave accurate predictions of HLA-A and HLA-B alleles.

Of note for this clone: Its antigen is unknown.

Per germline, CDR1 SEHNR and CDR2 FQNEAQ (reference sequence). The CDR3 consists of 15 residues. V lost 5 bases and J lost 4, with 18 bases in between. Use of 60 Vbeta and 13 Jbeta primers characterized the PCR. The method was immunoSEQ multiplex PCR; TCRdb's version includes in-frame clones alone and lacks a portion of them. Of about 110,000 clones in the sample, more than 60% are singletons; the top ten hold around 4.5%. Sequenced sample: PBMCs. The sequence came from a woman between 40 and 55 years old in good health and CMV-seronegative. V is TRBV7-9 and J is TRBJ2-7, with D perhaps TRBD1 (5 bases). The CDR3 region is CASSPRPGQGYEQYF. CDR3 nucleotide sequence: TGTGCCAGCAGCCCGCGCCCCGGGCAGGGATACGAGCAGTACTTC.